This T cell receptor (beta chain) was found in a study of shared clonotypes between healthy human individuals. Germline-derived CDR1 and CDR2 are MDHEN and SYDVKM. This CDR3 has 15 residues. The J segment lost 2 bases and the V segment lost 2 bases, leaving 4 bases of the junction unmatched. Broader study findings: Shared clonotypes across all four donors exceeded non-shared ones in generation probability. Even with large depth, rarefaction showed that sorted-subset sequencing was incomplete.

Deep-level settings were used for running the assay. Per sorted-subset replicate PCR, input was roughly 220 ng DNA, representing about 29,000 T cell genomes. Profiling relied on immunoSEQ multiplex PCR, and the TCRdb table lists in-frame clones only, not all of them. Of about 2.2 million clones listed, 80% to 95% are singletons. Notes on this clone: Its target is not known.

Naive CD8 cells lacked CD45RO and underwent positive selection for CCR7, leaving out terminally differentiated effector memory CD45RA+ cells. This chain connects TRBV28 to TRBJ1-2; TRBD1 aligns across 8 bases. Sample: naive CD8+ T cells from PBMCs. The sequence came from a man younger than 30 in good health. Some clones in this sample may be carry-over from other donors' samples. The CDR3 DNA follows: TGTGCCAGCAGTTTACCGACAGGGGAAAACTATGGCTACACCTTC. Its protein product is CASSLPTGENYGYTF.